This T cell receptor (beta chain) was recovered during a study of blood T cell repertoires in COVID-19. The CDR3 has 14 residues. The ends were cut back, 1 base at V and 5 bases at J, with 12 bases in the middle. Germline-derived CDR1 and CDR2 are SGHKS and YYEKEE (reference sequence). The method was immunoSEQ multiplex PCR; TCRdb's version includes in-frame clones alone and lacks a portion of them. The sample has roughly 300,000 clones, 86% seen once. Participants' own reports of clinical history determined their cohort assignment. Material for sequencing was PBMCs or T cells enriched from blood (not recorded which). The sequence was collected from a young woman who had recovered from COVID-19. The rearrangement joins TRBV5-5 to TRBJ2-5; D ambiguous. CDR3 loop: CASSLRGFGETQYF. CDR3 nucleotides: TGTGCCAGCAGCTTGCGAGGATTTGGGGAGACCCAGTACTTC.